Below, 5 T cell receptor beta chains from the same sample are listed, as sequenced in a study of cytomegalovirus exposure and HLA in healthy donors. The primer mix had 60 Vbeta and 13 Jbeta primers. Some clones are missing from TCRdb's copy, which holds only in-frame ones; the method was immunoSEQ multiplex PCR. Of 100,000 to 150,000 clones listed, almost 80% are singletons. The sequenced material came from PBMCs. These receptors came from a female donor in good health and CMV-seronegative.

This chain uses TRBV18 with TRBJ2-7; D is perhaps TRBD1 (5 bases). This CDR3 region has 15 residues. Germline V gives CDR1 KGHSH, CDR2 LQKENI. V was trimmed by 2 bases and J by 4 bases, leaving 15 bases between them. DNA of the CDR3: TGTGCCAGCTCACCAGTCCAGGGCCAAAATTACGAGCAGTACTTC. Its protein product is CASSPVQGQNYEQYF.

The chain is built from TRBV5-1 and TRBJ2-1; 8 positions match TRBD1. CDR1 and CDR2 from the germline V gene are SGHRS and YFSETQ. This CDR3 comprises 15 residues. The J segment lost 2 bases and the V segment lost 4 bases, leaving 5 bases of the junction unmatched. The CDR3 coding sequence is TGCGCCAGCAGCGTCCAGGGGGCGGCCTACAATGAGCAGTTCTTC. Its protein is CASSVQGAAYNEQFF. Based on the CDR3 plus reference TRBV5-1 and TRBJ2-1, the full variable domain is KAGVTQTPRYLIKTRGQQVTLSCSPISGHRSVSWYQQTPGQGLQFLFEYFSETQRNKGNFPGRFSGRQFSNSRSEMNVSTLELGDSALYLCASSVQGAAYNEQFFGPGTRLTVL.

This clone has more than one count but fewer than ten. This sequence joins TRBV4-1 and TRBJ1-1; D is unresolved. Germline lookup yields CDR1 MGHRA and CDR2 YSYEKL. The CDR3 consists of 18 residues. The V end lost 2 bases, the J end lost 1 base, and 20 bases lay between the germline ends. The CDR3 bases are TGCGCCAGCAGCCAATTGGCCCCAAACAGACCGGCGAACACTGAAGCTTTCTTT. It is translated as CASSQLAPNRPANTEAFF.

V and J are TRBV28 and TRBJ2-1, with TRBD2 matching 8 bases. This CDR3 has 15 residues. J gave up 2 bases and V 3 bases, and 3 bases lay outside the gene matches. Germline CDR1 MDHEN, CDR2 SYDVKM. The DNA for the CDR3 is TGTGCCAGCAGTTTGACTAGCGCCCCCTACAATGAGCAGTTCTTC. It encodes CASSLTSAPYNEQFF.

The chain joins TRBV19 to TRBJ2-3; 10 bases are shared with TRBD2. Germline CDR1 and CDR2: LNHDA and SQIVND (reference sequence). V lost 8 bases to trimming and J lost 3 bases; unmatched junction nucleotides: 5. This CDR3 contains 14 residues. CDR3 coding DNA: TGTGCCAGTTCCGTAGCGGGAGGAACAGATACGCAGTATTTT. It translates to CASSVAGGTDTQYF. Complete variable domain (other parts from reference TRBV19 and TRBJ2-3): DGGITQSPKYLFRKEGQNVTLSCEQNLNHDAMYWYRQDPGQGLRLIYYSQIVNDFQKGDIAEGYSVSREKKESFPLTVTSAQKNPTAFYLCASSVAGGTDTQYFGPGTRLTVL.